The T cell receptor beta chain under discussion was sequenced for a study of cytotoxic CD8 clonotypes in ibrutinib-treated CLL. Study information: The cohort had about a dozen relapsed/refractory and approximately 15 treatment-naive patients, 17 to 18 IGHV unmutated. Response material was collected after a median about 12 months of treatment, range 6 to 36.

The repertoire was sequenced with immunoSEQ multiplex PCR; TCRdb's copy has only in-frame clones and lacks some. The sample has more than 60,000 clones, approximately 87% seen once. CDR3 length equals 16 residues. V shed 2 bases and J 3 bases; nucleotides not matched to a gene: 9. CDR1 and CDR2 (germline): SGHAT, FQNNGV. Study observations and caveats: Researchers report that baseline clonality outpaced age-matched healthy donors and tracked circulating CD8+ T-cell counts. Under therapy, public clonotypes either contracted or stayed stable, and they were uncommon.

This clone was recorded only once. The antigen is not known. The chain has TRBV11-2 and TRBJ2-7; 8 nucleotides agree with TRBD1. This TCR was recovered from a human donor with chronic lymphocytic leukemia. The sequenced sample was PBMCs, obtained after 24 months of ibrutinib treatment. The CDR3 DNA is TGTGCCAGCAGCTTAATAGGGACAGGTACTAACTACGAGCAGTACTTC. Protein sequence: CASSLIGTGTNYEQYF.